One and the same sample provided the 6 T cell receptor beta chains below, sequenced in a study of CD8+ T cells in alopecia areata. Following extraction, RNA underwent reverse transcription to cDNA, which served as the sequencing template. TCRdb keeps only in-frame clones here, not all; method: immunoSEQ multiplex PCR. Among over 200,000 clones listed, approximately 61% were seen once. The specimen was CD4+ T cells sorted from blood, collected at week 0. These receptors were taken from a human donor with alopecia areata.

This rearrangement joins TRBV28 to TRBJ1-2; D is unclear. Per germline, CDR1 MDHEN and CDR2 SYDVKM. CDR3 size: 13 residues. Trimming stripped 5 bases from V and 3 bases from J, with 10 bases between. The CDR3 spells CASSSGRDYGYTF. CDR3 sequence (DNA): TGTGCCAGCAGTAGTGGGAGGGACTATGGCTACACCTTC.

This chain connects TRBV25-1 to TRBJ2-7; unclear D gene. V dropped 3 bases and J dropped 6 bases, with 12 bases sitting between them. This CDR3 comprises 13 residues. Germline V CDR1 and CDR2: MGHDK, SYGVNS. The CDR3 sequence: CASSEFRLSEQYF. The DNA of the CDR3 is TGTGCCAGCAGTGAGTTCCGGCTAAGCGAGCAGTACTTC.

This chain uses TRBV7-2 with TRBJ2-7; D is perhaps TRBD1 or TRBD2 (5 bases each). V lost 6 bases, J lost 6 bases, and 15 bases lay in between. CDR3 length: 13 amino acids. Germline CDR1 and CDR2: SGHTA and FQGNSA. In DNA, the CDR3 is TGTGCCAGCAGTCACCGGGGCTACGGCGAGCAGTACTTC. This translates into CASSHRGYGEQYF.

The chain employs TRBV7-8 and TRBJ2-7; 10 bases are shared with TRBD2. The trim removed 5 bases at V and 1 base at J, leaving 5 bases unmatched. The CDR3 sequence is 15 residues long. From germline, CDR1 is SGHVS and CDR2 FQNEAQ. The CDR3 protein is CASSAERGGSYEQYF. In nucleotides, the CDR3 is TGTGCCAGCAGCGCCGAGCGGGGGGGATCCTACGAGCAGTACTTC.

In its sample, this clone was seen a few times. The gene calls are TRBV7-9 and TRBJ2-1, with 12 bases lining up with TRBD1. CDR3 length equals 19 residues. V lost 4 bases to trimming and J lost 6 bases; unmatched junction nucleotides: 16. Germline V gene sequence: CDR1 SEHNR, CDR2 FQNEAQ (reference sequence). The CDR3 spells CASSSRRGQGASGSNEQFF. The CDR3 bases are TGTGCCAGCAGCTCCCGCCGGGGACAGGGGGCTAGCGGGAGCAATGAGCAGTTCTTC.

The count of this clone is one. J is TRBJ1-3 and V is TRBV30; D uncertain. The CDR3 spans 15 residues. V shed 5 bases and J shed 1 base, with 15 bases lying between them. Per germline, CDR1 GTSNPN and CDR2 SVGIG (reference sequence). For the CDR3, the DNA is TGTGCCTGGGTCAAGGGAAGTTTGTCTGGAAACACCATATATTTT. Encoded protein: CAWVKGSLSGNTIYF. Full variable domain (rest looked up from reference TRBV30 and TRBJ1-3): SQTIHQWPATLVQPVGSPLSLECTVEGTSNPNLYWYRQAAGRGLQLLFYSVGIGQISSEVPQNLSASRPQDRQFILSSKKLLLSDSGFYLCAWVKGSLSGNTIYFGEGSWLTVV.